This section outlines one T cell receptor beta chain sequence together with its context. The antigen is undetermined. TCRdb's table, derived via immunoSEQ multiplex PCR, lists solely in-frame clones and lacks some. The data contain 10,000 to 15,000 clones, 86% of them seen just once; the ten biggest clones take up around 58%. The data were obtained in a study of T cells in localized non-small cell lung cancer. Points from the study as a whole: Tumor trailed uninvolved adjacent lung in T cell clonality, which peaked there. In the blood, greater T cell density corresponded to longer overall survival. Detection in adjacent lung was observed for a median 57 of the top 100 tumor clones. As only one tumor region underwent sequencing, heterogeneity remains possible.

The sample in question was peripheral blood, obtained before any cancer treatment. This receptor was identified in a male donor older than 55 with stage III lung adenocarcinoma.

The CDR3 loop is CASSLGGGTYEQYF. The CDR3 DNA is TGTGCCAGCAGCTTAGGCGGGGGGACCTACGAGCAGTACTTC. The J gene is TRBJ2-7, the V gene TRBV7-2, with 8 bases aligning to TRBD2. With V trimmed by 1 base and J by 2 bases, 1 base remained unmatched. Germline V lookup: CDR1 SGHTA, CDR2 FQGNSA. The CDR3 totals 14 residues.